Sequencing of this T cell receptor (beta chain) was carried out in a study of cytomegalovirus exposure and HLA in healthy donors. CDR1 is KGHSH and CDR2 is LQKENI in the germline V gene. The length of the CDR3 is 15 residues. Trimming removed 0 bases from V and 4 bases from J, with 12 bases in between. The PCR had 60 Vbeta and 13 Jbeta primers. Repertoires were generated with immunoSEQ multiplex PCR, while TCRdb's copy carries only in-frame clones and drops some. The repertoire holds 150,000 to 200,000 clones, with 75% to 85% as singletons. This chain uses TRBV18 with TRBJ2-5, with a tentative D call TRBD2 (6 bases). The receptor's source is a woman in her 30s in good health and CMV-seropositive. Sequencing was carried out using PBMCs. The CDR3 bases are TGTGCCAGCTCACCACCCGGGAGACCCGGAGAGACCCAGTACTTC. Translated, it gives CASSPPGRPGETQYF.